The 20 T cell receptor beta chains reported below all come from one sample, sequenced in a study of blood T cells in healthy people across ages. Sample-barcoded 5' priming and a J-beta primer mix drove a second PCR of roughly 7 to 11 cycles. MiXCR, applied by TCRdb to the 5' RACE reads, yields one record per CDR3 protein. The sample contains around 820,000 distinct CDR3 sequences, 20% to 25% of which appear only once. These data are also associated with another study on T cells of mothers and their children.

Material for sequencing was blood. The source is a boy aged 10-17 years in good health.

The genes are TRBV27 and TRBJ2-5; no clear D. With 3 bases removed from V and 5 bases from J, the gap between germline ends came to 13 bases. This CDR3 has 14 amino acids. Germline loops: CDR1 MNHEY, CDR2 SMNVEV (reference sequence). Written as DNA, the CDR3 is TGTGCCAGCAGTTTCTCTCATGGTGAGGAGACCCAGTACTTC. Its translation: CASSFSHGEETQYF.

This chain links TRBV6-2 or TRBV6-3 with TRBJ2-7; TRBD2 matches 8 bases. The DNA end is more similar to TRBJ2-5, so the J call may be wrong. Germline lookup yields CDR1 MNHEY and CDR2 SVGEGT. The CDR3 runs to 14 residues. In DNA, the CDR3 is TGTGCCAGCAGTTTTGGGACTAGTAGGGAGACCCAGTACTTC. Its protein is CASSFGTSRETQYF.

The chain uses TRBV7-9 and TRBJ2-3, with TRBD2 matching over 12 bases. CDR3 length: 14 residues. Trimming took 6 bases from V and 3 from J; bases not matched to a gene: 1. Germline V CDR1 and CDR2: SEHNR, FQNEAQ (reference sequence). The CDR3 loop is CASRGLAGTDTQYF. The CDR3 DNA follows: TGTGCCAGCAGAGGACTAGCGGGAACAGATACGCAGTATTTT.

This clonotype was seen only a few times. V gene TRBV29-1 combines with J gene TRBJ2-5; tentatively, D is TRBD1 (6 bases). V lost 0 bases and J 5 bases, leaving 16 bases between the germline ends. Looked up from germline, CDR1 is SQVTM and CDR2 is ANQGSEA. The CDR3 has 15 residues. The DNA for the CDR3 is TGCAGCGTTGAAGACGTGCGGACAGATGGGGAGACCCAGTACTTC. Translated, it gives CSVEDVRTDGETQYF.

The chain uses TRBV28 and TRBJ2-5; D is undetermined. V lost 4 bases, J lost 4 bases, and 10 bases lay in between. Germline assignment: CDR1 MDHEN and CDR2 SYDVKM. The CDR3 runs to 13 residues. In DNA, the CDR3 is TGTGCCAGCAGTTCACCCACCGGAGAGACCCAGTACTTC. Translation gives CASSSPTGETQYF.

In this sample, this clonotype turned up many times. The rearrangement links TRBV4-3 to TRBJ2-5; TRBD1 aligns across 8 bases. Per the germline V gene, CDR1 is LGHNA and CDR2 is YSLEER. The CDR3 is 15 residues long. Unmatched junction bases numbered 2, after V lost 0 bases and J lost 2 bases. CDR3 sequence reads: CASSQEGTGQETQYF. DNA of the CDR3: TGCGCCAGCAGCCAAGAAGGGACAGGACAAGAGACCCAGTACTTC.

The V call is TRBV7-2, the J call TRBJ2-3; TRBD2 aligns across 16 bases. This CDR3 has 16 residues. With 10 bases clipped from V and 4 bases from J, the junction kept 8 bases outside the gene matches. Germline CDR1 reads SGHTA; CDR2 reads FQGNSA. This CDR3 reads CAIPGLAGGPSDTQYF. The CDR3 coding sequence is TGTGCCATACCGGGACTAGCGGGGGGGCCCTCAGATACGCAGTATTTT. Based on the CDR3 plus reference TRBV7-2 and TRBJ2-3, the full variable domain is GAGVSQSPSNKVTEKGKDVELRCDPISGHTALYWYRQSLGQGLEFLIYFQGNSAPDKSGLPSDRFSAERTGGSVSTLTIQRTQQEDSAVYLCAIPGLAGGPSDTQYFGPGTRLTVL.

The chain is built from TRBV9 and TRBJ2-1; possible D gene TRBD2, 5 bases. V dropped 0 bases and J dropped 4 bases, with 11 bases sitting between them. Germline V gives CDR1 SGDLS, CDR2 YYNGEE. The CDR3 totals 15 residues. As DNA, the CDR3 is TGTGCCAGCAGCGTAGGGAATAGCGTATACAATGAGCAGTTCTTC. Protein product: CASSVGNSVYNEQFF.

The chain links TRBV7-2 to TRBJ1-2; 7 nucleotides agree with TRBD1. V lost 5 bases and J lost 4; bases outside the gene matches: 7. Germline V gene lookup returns CDR1 SGHTA and CDR2 FQGNSA. CDR3 size: 14 residues. The CDR3 sequence: CASSVDRDAYGYTF. Here the CDR3 DNA reads TGTGCCAGCAGCGTCGACAGGGACGCCTATGGCTACACCTTC.

Points on this clonotype: One junction end does not reproduce the germline sequence, and a read error may be involved. The chain couples TRBV5-1 to TRBJ2-5; 9 bases fit TRBD2. CDR1 and CDR2 (germline): SGHRS, YFSETQ. The CDR3 is made up of 14 amino acids. The CDR3 sequence is CVSSRAGGQETQYF. The DNA of the CDR3 is TGCGTCAGCAGCAGAGCGGGGGGCCAAGAGACCCAGTACTTC.

The chain recombines TRBV20-1 with TRBJ1-1; tentatively, D is TRBD1 (5 bases). The CDR3 sequence is 14 residues long. CDR1 DFQATT and CDR2 SNEGSKA come from the germline V gene (reference sequence). V was clipped by 6 bases and J by 3 bases, with 17 bases between them. CDR3 loop: CSAPEGQADTEAFF. CDR3 in DNA: TGCAGTGCACCCGAGGGGCAGGCGGACACTGAAGCTTTCTTT.

The rearrangement links TRBV2 to TRBJ2-1; D perhaps matches TRBD1 (5 bases). The CDR3 has 14 residues. CDR1 is SNHLY, CDR2 FYNNEI, per germline. Trimming removed 2 bases at V and 3 bases at J, with 8 bases between. The CDR3 protein is CASSEQGGYNEQFF. Written as DNA, the CDR3 is TGTGCCAGCAGTGAACAGGGCGGCTACAATGAGCAGTTCTTC.

The chain has TRBV7-8 and TRBJ2-5, with 9 positions matching TRBD2. Germline CDR1 and CDR2: SGHVS and FQNEAQ. Losses at the gene ends were 0 bases for V and 0 bases for J; bases not matched to a gene: 2. The CDR3 runs 16 residues. The CDR3 DNA reads TGTGCCAGCAGCTTAGCGCGACTAGCGGACCAAGAGACCCAGTACTTC. Its protein product is CASSLARLADQETQYF.

In its sample, this clonotype was seen a few times. The chain recombines TRBV11-1 with TRBJ2-5; no clear D. The DNA matches TRBJ2-7 better at its end, which makes the J call doubtful. The CDR3 sequence is 13 residues long. Germline CDR1 and CDR2: SGHAT and FQDESV (reference sequence). CDR3 region: CASSLQNPYEQYF. The CDR3 nucleotides read TGTGCCAGCAGCTTACAGAACCCCTACGAGCAGTACTTC.

This clonotype has more than one count but fewer than ten. The rearrangement uses TRBV28 and TRBJ2-3; 10 bases line up with TRBD2. CDR1 is MDHEN, CDR2 SYDVKM, per germline. Germline trimming cut 6 bases from V and 3 bases from J; bases unmatched to any gene: 9. The CDR3 is made up of 16 amino acids. DNA of the CDR3: TGTGCCAGCAGCGGGATAAGCGGGGGGGCGACAGATACGCAGTATTTT. Translated, it gives CASSGISGGATDTQYF.

This clonotype was seen only a few times. V gene TRBV5-1 combines with J gene TRBJ2-2, with 12 positions matching TRBD2. The CDR3 is 15 residues long. The germline gives CDR1 SGHRS, CDR2 YFSETQ. The trim removed 4 bases at V and 5 bases at J, leaving 3 bases unmatched. The CDR3 coding sequence is TGCGCCAGCAGCGGAACTAGCGGGGGGACCGGGGAGCTGTTTTTT. Amino acid sequence: CASSGTSGGTGELFF.

V is TRBV6-6 and J is TRBJ1-2; D ambiguous. There are 14 residues in the CDR3. Trimming took 4 bases from V and 5 from J, leaving 14 bases between them. CDR1 is MNHNY and CDR2 is SVGAGI in the germline V gene (reference sequence). The CDR3 coding sequence is TGTGCCAGCAGTTCACGACCGGATTATTATGGCTACACCTTC. It specifies CASSSRPDYYGYTF.

This clonotype was seen a few times. The V and J genes are TRBV7-9 and TRBJ1-6; D remains ambiguous. The CDR3 sequence is 12 residues long. The V end lost 3 bases, the J end lost 8 bases, and 5 bases lay between the germline ends. Germline V lookup: CDR1 SEHNR, CDR2 FQNEAQ (reference sequence). The CDR3 nucleotides are TGTGCCAGCAGCTTCGGGGATTCACCCCTCCACTTT. It yields the protein CASSFGDSPLHF.

In this sample, this clonotype turned up a few times. This chain uses TRBV29-1 with TRBJ1-2; 7 bases map to TRBD1. The J segment lost 4 bases and the V segment lost 6 bases, leaving 14 bases of the junction unmatched. The CDR3 has 15 residues. The germline gives CDR1 SQVTM, CDR2 ANQGSEA. In nucleotides, the CDR3 is TGCAGCGTCGATCGGGCAGGGGGTTTTCTCTATGGCTACACCTTC. Its translation is CSVDRAGGFLYGYTF.

CDR3 sequence reads: CASSPQLAPSSYEQYF. In nucleotides, the CDR3 is TGTGCCAGCAGCCCCCAACTAGCTCCCAGCTCCTACGAGCAGTACTTC. The chain employs TRBV7-9 and TRBJ2-7, with D possibly TRBD2 on 6 matching bases. V dropped 5 bases and J dropped 0 bases, with 17 bases sitting between them. CDR1 SEHNR and CDR2 FQNEAQ come from the germline V gene (reference sequence). The CDR3 is 16 amino acids.